The next 9 T cell receptor beta chains were all read from a single sample in a study of shared clonotypes between healthy human individuals. Libraries were prepared by immunoSEQ multiplex PCR; TCRdb keeps only in-frame clonotypes and omits some of them. The data contain about 700,000 clones, around 74% of them singletons. What was sequenced was memory CD4+ T cells sorted from blood. Subset denoted: CD45RA-negative fraction. The receptors derive from a young woman in good health.

The rearrangement links TRBV4-2 to TRBJ2-7; TRBD1 matches at 7 bases. Trimming took 0 bases from V and 2 from J; bases not matched to a gene: 13. The CDR3 is made up of 18 amino acids. The V gene's germline CDR1 is LGHNA and CDR2 YNFKEQ. The DNA for the CDR3 is TGTGCCAGCAGCCAAGAGTGGAGACAGGGTGGATACGCCTACGAGCAGTACTTC. The encoded protein is CASSQEWRQGGYAYEQYF.

The chain has TRBV11-2 and TRBJ2-5; 10 bases are shared with TRBD2. J was trimmed by 12 bases and V by 5 bases; bases with no gene match: 18. CDR3 length: 16 residues. Germline assignment: CDR1 SGHAT and CDR2 FQNNGV. CDR3 protein: CASSLILAGSGRSEYF. The CDR3 region has the DNA TGTGCCAGCAGCCTCATACTAGCGGGGTCGGGGAGATCGGAGTACTTC.

J is TRBJ2-1 and V is TRBV11-2; D might be TRBD2 (6 bases). CDR3 size: 14 residues. The V and J ends lost 5 bases and 2 bases respectively, with 10 bases between them. Germline CDR1 reads SGHAT; CDR2 reads FQNNGV. The CDR3 region is CASSPREPYNEQFF. CDR3 in DNA: TGTGCCAGCAGCCCTCGGGAGCCCTACAATGAGCAGTTCTTC.

The rearrangement joins TRBV2 to TRBJ2-7, with 8 positions matching TRBD1. Trimming took 3 bases from V and 7 from J; bases not matched to a gene: 11. The CDR3 sequence is 15 residues long. Germline V gene sequence: CDR1 SNHLY, CDR2 FYNNEI. The CDR3: CASSDKAGGPREQYF. Written as DNA, the CDR3 is TGTGCCAGCAGTGATAAGGCAGGGGGCCCACGGGAGCAGTACTTC.

The chain carries TRBV7-9 and TRBJ1-1; D is undetermined. The CDR3 has 12 residues. Per the germline V gene, CDR1 is SEHNR and CDR2 is FQNEAQ (reference sequence). Trimming removed 1 base at V and 8 bases at J, with 8 bases between. The CDR3 loop reads CASSLGQREAFF. CDR3 bases: TGTGCCAGCAGCTTAGGGCAGCGGGAAGCTTTCTTT.

This chain links TRBV15 with TRBJ1-2; D unclear. This CDR3 has 14 residues. The germline gives CDR1 LNHNV, CDR2 YYDKDF (reference sequence). Between the trimmed V and J ends, which lost 0 bases and 0 bases, there was a span of 5 bases. CDR3 sequence reads: CATSRDKANYGYTF. The DNA of the CDR3 is TGTGCCACCAGCAGAGATAAGGCTAACTATGGCTACACCTTC. Variable domain in full (rest from reference TRBV15 and TRBJ1-2): DAMVIQNPRYQVTQFGKPVTLSCSQTLNHNVMYWYQQKSSQAPKLLFHYYDKDFNNEADTPDNFQSRRPNTSFCFLDIRSPGLGDTAMYLCATSRDKANYGYTFGSGTRLTVV.

The CDR3 reads CASSPGQGVAYEQYF. The CDR3 DNA reads TGTGCCAGCTCACCGGGACAGGGCGTCGCCTACGAGCAGTACTTC. The chain employs TRBV18 and TRBJ2-7, with TRBD1 matching 9 bases. V shed 3 bases, J shed 2 bases, and the junction held 5 bases outside the gene matches. CDR1 KGHSH and CDR2 LQKENI come from the germline V gene. The CDR3 contains 15 residues.

The rearrangement joins TRBV28 to TRBJ1-5, with D tentatively TRBD1 (5 bases). The CDR3 is made up of 15 amino acids. Trimming left V 2 bases short and J 6 bases short, with 14 bases between. Germline CDR1 reads MDHEN; CDR2 reads SYDVKM. The CDR3 is CASSLEQGFGQPQHF. CDR3 bases: TGTGCCAGCAGTTTAGAGCAGGGCTTCGGTCAGCCCCAGCATTTT.

This chain links TRBV11-2 with TRBJ2-6; either TRBD1 or TRBD2 may fit D (5 bases each). V shed 3 bases and J shed 1 base, with 10 bases lying between them. CDR3 length: 16 amino acids. Germline V lookup: CDR1 SGHAT, CDR2 FQNNGV. The CDR3 nucleotides read TGTGCCAGCAGCTTGAGGGCAGGGTCTGGGGCCAACGTCCTGACTTTC. Its protein is CASSLRAGSGANVLTF.